These T cell receptor beta chains were read from a single sample in a study of human T cells and chemical hapten exposure. TCRdb recomputed calls from the RACE reads with MiXCR, one row per CDR3 protein. The sample contains 200,000 to 300,000 distinct CDR3 sequences, roughly 8.9% of which appear only once. The sequencing here drew on whole blood, taken in connection with sensitization to the hapten diphenylcyclopropenone (DPC). All receptors derive from a woman aged 35 to 49 with alopecia areata. Some clones in this sample may be carry-over from other donors' samples. The CDR3 runs from the conserved cysteine through the conserved F or W. Each record gives: J gene, D gene, CDR3 length, V gene, clone size, CDR3 protein, CDR3 DNA. The D gene is left open where the match is weak. Part of the rows lack a size; the others show once, few, many or a class for expanded clones.

>TRBJ2-7|NA|12|TRBV29-1|many
CSVTSSSYEQYF
TGCAGCGTTACTAGCTCCTCCTACGAGCAGTACTTC
>TRBJ2-1|NA|12|TRBV11-2|many
CASSSSVDEQFF
TGTGCCAGCAGCTCCAGCGTCGATGAGCAGTTCTTC
>TRBJ2-1|NA|14|TRBV29-1|few
CSVPNWGSYNEQFF
TGCAGCGTCCCAAACTGGGGCTCCTACAATGAGCAGTTCTTC
>TRBJ2-1|TRBD2|15|TRBV6-5|NA
CASREALAGVDEQFF
TGTGCCAGCAGAGAAGCCCTGGCGGGAGTCGATGAGCAGTTCTTC
>TRBJ2-5|TRBD1|15|TRBV12-3/TRBV12-4|NA
CASSPGTGGWETQYF
TGTGCCAGCAGCCCCGGGACAGGGGGTTGGGAGACCCAGTACTTC
>TRBJ2-3|TRBD1|15|TRBV7-6|NA
CASSSKGQGGDTQYF
TGTGCCAGCAGCTCGAAGGGACAGGGGGGAGATACGCAGTATTTT
>TRBJ2-3|TRBD2|14|TRBV29-1|many
CSVERGRTADTQYF
TGCAGCGTCGAACGCGGGAGGACGGCAGATACGCAGTATTTT
>TRBJ2-7|TRBD2|13|TRBV20-1|few
CSALLAGLGEQYF
TGCAGCGCACTACTAGCGGGACTAGGCGAGCAGTACTTC
>TRBJ2-2|NA|14|TRBV3-1|NA
CASSQEGGTGELFF
TGTGCCAGCAGCCAAGAAGGGGGGACCGGGGAGCTGTTTTTT
>TRBJ1-5|NA|14|TRBV10-3|few
CAISENNSNQPQHF
TGTGCCATCAGTGAGAATAATAGCAATCAGCCCCAGCATTTT
>TRBJ2-7|TRBD2|15|TRBV6-1|few
CASIGLAGRPYEQYF
TGTGCCAGCATAGGACTAGCGGGGCGTCCTTACGAGCAGTACTTC
>TRBJ1-2|NA|15|TRBV6-5|few
CASSPRGTSPGGYTF
TGTGCCAGCAGCCCAAGGGGCACTTCCCCCGGTGGCTACACCTTC
>TRBJ2-7|NA|15|TRBV6-1|many
CASSESASGSYEQYF
TGTGCCAGCAGTGAATCAGCGAGTGGCTCCTACGAGCAGTACTTC
>TRBJ2-3|TRBD2|19|TRBV11-3|many
CASSLDGGRGLAYTDTQYF
TGTGCCAGCAGCTTAGATGGCGGCCGTGGACTAGCGTATACAGATACGCAGTATTTT
>TRBJ2-2|TRBD2|16|TRBV5-1|NA
CASTQDSGRSTGELFF
TGCGCCAGCACTCAAGATAGCGGGAGATCCACCGGGGAGCTGTTTTTT
>TRBJ2-7|NA|13|TRBV9|many
CASSVGGTEKQYF
TGTGCCAGCAGCGTAGGAGGGACGGAAAAGCAGTACTTC
>TRBJ1-1|NA|15|TRBV28|NA
CASSLTTDGNTEAFF
TGTGCCAGCAGTTTAACCACAGACGGGAACACTGAAGCTTTCTTT
>TRBJ2-3|NA|15|TRBV2|few
CASSEAPSQTDTQYF
TGTGCCAGCAGTGAAGCCCCTAGCCAGACAGATACGCAGTATTTT
>TRBJ2-6|NA|16|TRBV19|few
CASSIVLSSGANVLTF
TGTGCCAGTAGTATCGTTCTGTCCTCTGGGGCCAACGTCCTGACTTTC
>TRBJ1-1|NA|11|TRBV2|many
CASTMNTEAFF
TGTGCCAGCACCATGAACACTGAAGCTTTCTTT
>TRBJ2-1|NA|14|TRBV10-3|many
CAISAVADYNEQFF
TGTGCCATCAGTGCGGTAGCGGATTACAATGAGCAGTTCTTC
>TRBJ1-1|NA|13|TRBV6-5|few
CASSSSVNTEAFF
TGTGCCAGCAGTTCATCGGTGAACACTGAAGCTTTCTTT
>TRBJ2-3|NA|17|TRBV6-5|NA
CASSYSGPAMSTDTQYF
TGTGCCAGCAGTTACTCGGGCCCAGCGATGAGCACAGATACGCAGTATTTT
>TRBJ2-7|NA|14|TRBV7-9|many
CASSLALLRDEQYF
TGTGCCAGCAGCTTGGCGCTCTTAAGGGACGAGCAGTACTTC
>TRBJ2-1|NA|12|TRBV6-2/TRBV6-3|many
CASTLGAHEQFF
TGTGCCAGCACCCTGGGGGCACATGAGCAGTTCTTC
>TRBJ2-3|TRBD1|14|TRBV2|few
CASAGRGHTNTQYF
TGTGCCAGCGCTGGCAGGGGGCACACGAATACGCAGTATTTT
>TRBJ2-7|TRBD1|13|TRBV27|many
CASSRDRGYEQYF
TGTGCCAGCAGTCGGGACAGGGGCTACGAGCAGTACTTC
>TRBJ1-2|TRBD1|14|TRBV12-3/TRBV12-4|NA
CASSSTGTVHGYTF
TGTGCCAGCAGTTCAACCGGGACAGTACATGGCTACACCTTC
>TRBJ2-1|TRBD2|18|TRBV7-2|many
CASAYPISGVGSYNEQFF
TGTGCCAGCGCTTACCCTATTAGCGGGGTAGGTTCCTACAATGAGCAGTTCTTC
>TRBJ1-2|NA|12|TRBV20-1|few
CSASRGTDGYTF
TGCAGTGCTAGTCGTGGCACGGATGGCTACACCTTC
>TRBJ2-2|NA|11|TRBV5-1|many
CASRNTGELFF
TGTGCCAGCAGGAACACCGGGGAGCTGTTTTTT
>TRBJ2-3|TRBD2|17|TRBV7-2|NA
CASSLRGLAGFTDTQYF
TGTGCCAGCAGCTTAAGGGGTCTAGCGGGGTTCACAGATACGCAGTATTTT
>TRBJ1-6|NA|17|TRBV6-5|NA
CASRRTGTPVDNSPLHF
TGTGCCAGCAGGAGAACCGGGACACCAGTAGATAATTCACCCCTCCACTTT
>TRBJ1-2|NA|16|TRBV27|NA
CASSLVLSGGIYGYTF
TGTGCCAGCAGTTTGGTATTGTCGGGGGGCATCTATGGCTACACCTTC
>TRBJ1-1|NA|14|TRBV5-6|NA
CASTQGAGTTEAFF
TGTGCCAGCACCCAAGGGGCAGGGACCACTGAAGCTTTCTTT
>TRBJ1-6|NA|15|TRBV6-5|few
CASSYDGRGQSPLHF
TGTGCCAGCAGTTACGATGGCAGGGGTCAGTCACCCCTCCACTTT
>TRBJ2-1|TRBD1|13|TRBV6-6|few
CASSTAGGNEQFF
TGTGCCAGCAGTACTGCAGGGGGCAATGAGCAGTTCTTC
>TRBJ1-5|NA|13|TRBV6-6|NA
CASKTQGNQPQHF
TGTGCCAGCAAAACGCAGGGGAATCAGCCCCAGCATTTT
>TRBJ2-3|NA|15|TRBV9|NA
CASSVKAPITDTQYF
TGTGCCAGCAGCGTAAAAGCCCCCATAACAGATACGCAGTATTTT
>TRBJ2-3|TRBD2|16|TRBV9|NA
CASSPFLGREEDTQYF
TGTGCCAGCAGCCCGTTCCTTGGGCGGGAGGAGGATACGCAGTATTTT
>TRBJ2-1|NA|16|TRBV6-2/TRBV6-3|NA
CASTQARGPSYNEQFF
TGTGCCAGCACCCAGGCGCGGGGGCCTTCCTACAATGAGCAGTTCTTC